This T cell receptor (beta chain) came from a study of blood T cell repertoires in COVID-19. In the source study's methods: The authors estimated nucleated cell counts from reference gene primer amplification. Profiling relied on immunoSEQ multiplex PCR, and the TCRdb table lists in-frame clones only, not all of them. V and J calls and clone size come straight from that table; D and trimming were deduced from the DNA. The data hold 150,000 or so clones, with 80% to 85% observed a single time. This clone came up once. The CDR3 spans 14 residues. CDR1 is MDHEN, CDR2 SYDVKM, per germline. V gave up 1 base and J gave up 4 bases, with 8 bases separating them.

This sequence was found in a woman aged 55-69 years with acute or convalescent COVID-19. The chain has TRBV28 and TRBJ1-5; tentative D call: TRBD1 (5 bases). Sequencing was done on a sample of peripheral blood. CDR3 amino acids: CASSLSQGNQPQHF. The DNA for the CDR3 is TGTGCCAGCAGTTTATCCCAGGGAAATCAGCCCCAGCATTTT.